This T cell receptor beta chain originates from a study of shared clonotypes between healthy human individuals. Across the whole study: Donor ages ranged 18 to 49 years: a couple of women, a few men.

With V trimmed by 6 bases and J by 7 bases, 8 bases remained unmatched. CDR3 length equals 15 residues. Per the germline V gene, CDR1 is MDHEN and CDR2 is SYDVKM. This clone appeared once. The antigen is unknown. General study findings and limits: The diversity represented, both genetic and in exposure history, was limited by few donors.

Scientists sequenced DNA from unsorted PBMC on ten immunoSEQ deep assay plates. Profiling relied on immunoSEQ multiplex PCR, and the TCRdb table lists in-frame clones only, not all of them. The sample includes about 490,000 clones, 78% of them seen just once. The receptor was derived from a woman between 40 and 55 years old in good health. Some clones in this sample may be carry-over from other donors' samples. The chain uses TRBV28 and TRBJ2-1, with 11 bases that match TRBD1. The material sequenced was PBMCs. CDR3 sequence: CASSLTGTGGNEQFF. The CDR3 nucleotides read TGTGCCAGCAGCCTTACCGGGACAGGGGGTAATGAGCAGTTCTTC. The entire variable domain, with the rest obtained from reference TRBV28 and TRBJ2-1, is as follows: DVKVTQSSRYLVKRTGEKVFLECVQDMDHENMFWYRQDPGLGLRLIYFSYDVKMKEKGDIPEGYSVSREKKERFSLILESASTNQTSMYLCASSLTGTGGNEQFFGPGTRLTVL.